The T cell receptor (beta chain) under discussion was sequenced for a study of cytomegalovirus exposure and HLA in healthy donors. The study, taken as a whole, reports: Accounts indicate the classifier identified cytomegalovirus status with strong specificity and sensitivity. Accurate prediction of most subjects' HLA-A and HLA-B alleles from TCR beta sequences was reported.

Primers for the PCR totalled 60 Vbeta and 13 Jbeta. This table comes from immunoSEQ multiplex PCR, and its TCRdb copy is limited to in-frame clones, with some not included. The sample has more than 150,000 clones, about four fifths seen once. Germline V gives CDR1 MNHNY, CDR2 SVGAGI (reference sequence). V gave up 3 bases and J gave up 4 bases; unmatched junction bases: 7. The CDR3 is 16 amino acids. This clone has a single count. The antigen remains unidentified. The chain employs TRBV6-6 and TRBJ1-2; 11 bases agree with TRBD1. Sequenced material: PBMCs. This TCR was sampled from a woman aged 25 to 45 in good health and CMV-seronegative. The CDR3 loop is CASSYSRTGGLYGYTF. The CDR3 coding sequence is TGTGCCAGCAGTTATTCCAGGACAGGGGGCCTCTATGGCTACACCTTC.